This T cell receptor beta chain was sequenced during a study of blood T cell repertoires in COVID-19. Overall study context: Researchers got acute and convalescent COVID-19 samples from the United States, Italy and Spain. PBMCs, B-cell-depleted T cells, or T cells provided the cDNA or gDNA that made up the material.

In the authors' methods: Amplified reference gene primers provided the basis for estimating nucleated cell counts. This table comes from immunoSEQ multiplex PCR, and its TCRdb copy is limited to in-frame clones, with some not included. Clonal size and the V and J genes are those of that table, whereas D and trimming came from the DNA. The sample has 250,000 to 300,000 clones, about 86% seen once; the top ten hold approximately 4.3%. The CDR3 sequence is 13 residues long. Germline V gives CDR1 SEHNR, CDR2 FQNEAQ (reference sequence). The V and J ends lost 8 bases and 4 bases respectively, with 11 bases between them.

The chain carries TRBV7-9 and TRBJ2-2, with D possibly being TRBD1 (5 bases). The sequencing input was PBMCs or T cells enriched from blood (not recorded which). The source of this sequence is a man aged 25 to 40 with acute COVID-19. CDR3 nucleotides: TGTGCCAGCCAGGGATGGAGCACCGGGGAGCTGTTTTTT. It encodes CASQGWSTGELFF.